This record concerns one T cell receptor beta chain sequence. The antigen remains undetermined. The sample is drawn from a study of cytomegalovirus exposure and HLA in healthy donors. For the study at large: Unique TCRs from HLA-typed donors, roughly 89 million of them, were held in an early data release. Whole-study results and caveats: Most TCR beta V segments were productive about 87% or about 30% of the time in an earlier analysis. Later analysis demonstrated an association between a missense DCLRE1C variant and TCR beta V- and J-gene trimming.

The PCR contained 60 Vbeta and 13 Jbeta primers. Assay used: immunoSEQ multiplex PCR; TCRdb lists only in-frame clones, some missing. The sample holds roughly 34,000 clones, about 79% seen once. The CDR3 length is 13 residues. Germline V gene data show CDR1 as SQVTM and CDR2 as ANQGSEA. The junction had 6 bases not matched to a gene; V was cut back by 4 bases and J by 7 bases. Donors were nominally healthy when sampled, though unrecorded immune exposures were likely. V is TRBV29-1 and J is TRBJ2-1; 8 bases fit TRBD2. The origin of this receptor is a woman under 30 in good health and CMV-seronegative. Source material: PBMCs. This CDR3 is CSVGFRGGNEQFF. As DNA, the CDR3 is TGCAGCGTTGGATTTCGGGGGGGGAATGAGCAGTTCTTC.